The rows below give T cell receptor beta chains drawn from one sample of a study of post-analysis software for immune sequencing data. TCRdb processed the PCR reads anew with MiXCR; each CDR3 protein has one entry. Here the sample spans about 770,000 distinct CDR3 sequences, 46% being singletons. Sequences were obtained from blood. These receptors were obtained from a girl aged 10-17 years with multiple sclerosis. CDR3s include the opening cysteine and the closing phenylalanine or tryptophan.

v_call	j_call	cdr3_aa
TRBV6-6	TRBJ2-3	CASSYNSGRGDTQYF
TRBV29-1	TRBJ2-7	CSVEDGLGGESSYEQYF
TRBV29-1	TRBJ1-1	CSGHRGNTEAFF
TRBV7-8	TRBJ2-3	CASSLVGQGFADTQYF
TRBV20-1	TRBJ2-5	CSAYQSASETQYF
TRBV10-3	TRBJ2-1	CAIWSPRGEQFF
TRBV6-1	TRBJ2-1	CASIEGLSEFF
TRBV9	.	CASSENAGVGEETQYF
TRBV30	TRBJ2-3	CAWKRVDRGTYTQYF
TRBV10-3	TRBJ2-4	CAISECGGLENIQYF
TRBV20-1	TRBJ2-3	CSAPPFAGGTDTQYF
TRBV30	TRBJ2-1	CAWSQTSGRAAYNEQFF
TRBV7-2	TRBJ2-1	CASSLNGKLAGINEQFF
TRBV12-3/TRBV12-4	TRBJ2-2	CASEKGGRDTGELFF
TRBV20-1	TRBJ2-5	CSARDLYTNQETQYF
TRBV2	TRBJ2-1	CARDLAVVGDEQFF
TRBV29-1	TRBJ2-1	CSVEEGRGTEQFF
TRBV27	TRBJ2-5	CASSFRADGPQETQYF
TRBV9	TRBJ2-3	CASSVAEASGVETQYF
TRBV29-1	TRBJ2-5	CSVEVTHQETQYF
TRBV7-2	TRBJ2-7	CASSISGTGGRYEQYF
TRBV20-1	TRBJ2-7	CSASGDRTYEQYF
TRBV30	TRBJ2-3	CAFNPGTDTQYF
TRBV5-6	TRBJ2-7	CASSLGGTALYERYF
TRBV6-5	TRBJ2-1	CASSPGLAGVIEQFF
TRBV29-1	TRBJ1-6	CSVQTGGFGSPLHF
TRBV12-3/TRBV12-4	TRBJ1-5	CASSPADFNQPQHF
TRBV27	TRBJ1-6	CASSFSAAPSYNSPLHF
TRBV7-8	.	CASSEAIRRRVEQYF
TRBV2	.	CASSVPNGQRPAYEQYF
TRBV3-1	TRBJ1-4	CASSPPSTNEKLFF
TRBV4-1	TRBJ1-2	CATWGDVGISRGYTF
TRBV7-2	.	CASSLEAGRGIETQYF